The clone carrying this T cell receptor beta chain was seen just once. Its antigen is not known. The data belong to a study of cytomegalovirus exposure and HLA in healthy donors. At the level of the study: There were tens of millions of unique TCRs (from HLA-typed donors) in an early data release.

CDR1 is MGHRA, CDR2 YSYEKL, per germline. The CDR3 loop spans 16 amino acids. With V trimmed by 2 bases and J by 7 bases, 9 bases remained unmatched. General study results and limits: A missense variant in DCLRE1C was later tied to TCR beta V- and J-gene trimming.

The PCR made use of 60 Vbeta and 13 Jbeta primers. Sequencing was performed with immunoSEQ multiplex PCR; in TCRdb, only in-frame clones are kept and a portion is missing. Here the sample spans 140,000 to 150,000 clones, approximately 73% being singletons. The specimen was PBMCs. The V and J genes are TRBV4-1 and TRBJ2-1; 9 bases line up with TRBD1. The sequence came from a woman between 18 and 30 years old in good health and CMV-seronegative. DNA of the CDR3: TGCGCCAGCAGCCAACAGGGACAGGGAGGAAAAAATGAGCAGTTCTTC. Translating it yields CASSQQGQGGKNEQFF.